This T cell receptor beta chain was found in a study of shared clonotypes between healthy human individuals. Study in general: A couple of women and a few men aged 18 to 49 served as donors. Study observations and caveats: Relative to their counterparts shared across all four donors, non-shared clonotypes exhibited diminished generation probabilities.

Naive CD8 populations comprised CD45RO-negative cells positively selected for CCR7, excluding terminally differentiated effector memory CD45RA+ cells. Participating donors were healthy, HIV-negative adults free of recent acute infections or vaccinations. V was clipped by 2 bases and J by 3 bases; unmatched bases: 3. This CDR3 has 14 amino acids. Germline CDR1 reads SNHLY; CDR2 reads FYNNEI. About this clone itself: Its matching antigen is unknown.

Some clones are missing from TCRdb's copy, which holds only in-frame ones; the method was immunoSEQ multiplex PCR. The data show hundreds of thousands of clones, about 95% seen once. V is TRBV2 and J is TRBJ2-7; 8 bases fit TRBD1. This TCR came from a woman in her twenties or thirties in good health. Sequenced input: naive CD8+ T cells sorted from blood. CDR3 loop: CASSELDRDYEQYF. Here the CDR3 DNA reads TGTGCCAGCAGTGAACTGGACAGGGACTACGAGCAGTACTTC.